These T cell receptor beta chains were read from a single sample in a study of T-cell reconstitution after alpha-beta-depleted transplantation in children. TCRdb reprocessed the PCR reads with MiXCR, giving one entry per CDR3 protein. The sample consists of 120,000 to 150,000 distinct CDR3 sequences, 8% to 10% of them appearing once. Sequenced material: PBMCs, mostly from graft donor cells, taken 180 days after TCRalphabeta/CD19-depleted stem cell transplant. Source of these receptors: a female patient between 2 and 15 years old who had a stem cell transplant for congenital amegakaryocytic thrombocytopenia, so the T cells may come from the graft donor. CDR3s include the opening cysteine and the closing phenylalanine or tryptophan. A D gene is named only where the DNA matches it firmly. Only some rows state a clone size, as once, few, many or a class for expanded clones.

CDR3 DNA	CDR3 protein	V gene	clone size	J gene	D gene
TGTGCCAGCAGCCCTAGTGCAGGGGTAGGACACACCATATATTTT	CASSPSAGVGHTIYF	TRBV7-6	.	TRBJ1-3	.
TGTGCCAGCAGCTTAGACCCGGGGGGTTACGGGAGGCCGACCTACAATGAGCAGTTCTTC	CASSLDPGGYGRPTYNEQFF	TRBV11-2	many	TRBJ2-1	TRBD2
TGTGCCATCAGTGACAGGGCAACTAATGAAAAACTGTTTTTT	CAISDRATNEKLFF	TRBV10-3	few	TRBJ1-4	.
TGCGCCAGCAGCCAAGTTGGCAGGGGCCCCTACGAGCAGTACTTC	CASSQVGRGPYEQYF	TRBV4-3	many	TRBJ2-7	.
TGTGCCAGCGCGGCAGGCCTATCTTACGAGCAGTACTTC	CASAAGLSYEQYF	TRBV6-5	few	TRBJ2-7	.
TGCAGCGTTGTTGACAGGGGGTGGCTAGGTGCTGAAGCTTTCTTT	CSVVDRGWLGAEAFF	TRBV29-1	.	TRBJ1-1	TRBD1
TGTGCCAGCAGTTTCCGAGGCCCAGGCAATGAGCAGTTCTTC	CASSFRGPGNEQFF	TRBV12-3/TRBV12-4	many	TRBJ2-1	.
TGTGCCAGCAGTGATTCGGACAGGCCCTGGGATAATTCACCCCTCCACTTT	CASSDSDRPWDNSPLHF	TRBV6-1	.	TRBJ1-6	TRBD1
TGTGCCATCAAAGTGGTGGCCACTAGCACAGATACGCAGTATTTT	CAIKVVATSTDTQYF	TRBV10-3	many	TRBJ2-3	.
TGTGCCAGCAGCCCCCCCGGGACGCAGTATGGCTACACCTTC	CASSPPGTQYGYTF	TRBV9	many	TRBJ1-2	.
TGTGCCAGCAGCTTAGGGTGGACCGGCGAGACCCAGTACTTC	CASSLGWTGETQYF	TRBV7-2	many	TRBJ2-5	.
TGCGCCAGCAGCTTAGGAGGAGGGGGTGAAAAACTGTTTTTT	CASSLGGGGEKLFF	TRBV5-1	many	TRBJ1-4	.
TGTGCCAGCAGTTCCCCTGCCCATACGCAGTATTTT	CASSSPAHTQYF	TRBV28	many	TRBJ2-3	.
TGTGCCAGCAGTTTATTGAGCTTAAGCACAGATACGCAGTATTTT	CASSLLSLSTDTQYF	TRBV12-3/TRBV12-4	many	TRBJ2-3	.
TGTGCCCTCGCAGGGGGCAACAATCAGCCCCAGCATTTT	CALAGGNNQPQHF	TRBV30	.	TRBJ1-5	TRBD1
TGTGCCAGCAGTTTCTATCCGACAGGGTTCGACGAGCGGTACTTC	CASSFYPTGFDERYF	TRBV28	.	TRBJ2-7	TRBD1
TGCGCCAGCAGCCGTGGCGGGCCGTTGGGGTCCTATGGCCACACCTTC	CASSRGGPLGSYGHTF	TRBV5-1	.	TRBJ1-2	.
TGCAGCGTTACCCCTACAGGAGCAGGGCAGTTCTTC	CSVTPTGAGQFF	TRBV29-1	many	TRBJ2-1	.
TGTGCCAGCAGTTACAGGGGGACAACCGGGGAGCTGTTTTTT	CASSYRGTTGELFF	TRBV6-5	few	TRBJ2-2	.
TGTGCCAGCAGTGCGGGACTAGCGTACAATGAGCAGTTCTTC	CASSAGLAYNEQFF	TRBV12-3/TRBV12-4	many	TRBJ2-1	TRBD2